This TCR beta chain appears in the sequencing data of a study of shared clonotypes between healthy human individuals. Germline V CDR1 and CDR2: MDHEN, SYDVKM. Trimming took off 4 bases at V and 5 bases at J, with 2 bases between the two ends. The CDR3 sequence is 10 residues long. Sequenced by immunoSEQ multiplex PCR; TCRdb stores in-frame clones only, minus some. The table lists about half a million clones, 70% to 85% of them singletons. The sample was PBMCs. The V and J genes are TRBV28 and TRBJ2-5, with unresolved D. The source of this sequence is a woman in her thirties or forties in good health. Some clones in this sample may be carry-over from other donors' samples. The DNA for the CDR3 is TGTGCCAGCAGTTGGGAGACCCAGTACTTC. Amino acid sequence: CASSWETQYF. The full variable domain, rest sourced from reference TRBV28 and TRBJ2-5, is DVKVTQSSRYLVKRTGEKVFLECVQDMDHENMFWYRQDPGLGLRLIYFSYDVKMKEKGDIPEGYSVSREKKERFSLILESASTNQTSMYLCASSWETQYFGPGTRLLVL.